Each of the 22 T cell receptor beta chains below was sequenced from the same sample in a study of blood T cell repertoires in COVID-19. This table comes from immunoSEQ multiplex PCR, and its TCRdb copy is limited to in-frame clones, with some not included. The data contain approximately 270,000 clones, roughly 85% of them singletons. The material sequenced was PBMCs or T cells enriched from blood (not recorded which). These receptors originate from a woman in her twenties or thirties who had recovered from COVID-19.

The rearrangement links TRBV2 to TRBJ2-1, with 9 nucleotides matching TRBD2. V shed 3 bases and J 3 bases; nucleotides not matched to a gene: 6. This CDR3 region has 16 residues. From germline, CDR1 is SNHLY and CDR2 FYNNEI. The CDR3 DNA is TGTGCCAGCAGTGACTTTTTGCGGGGGGGCTACAATGAGCAGTTCTTC. Amino acid sequence: CASSDFLRGGYNEQFF.

The chain uses TRBV5-1 and TRBJ2-5, with D possibly TRBD2 on 5 matching bases. From germline, CDR1 is SGHRS and CDR2 YFSETQ. V was pared by 0 bases and J by 2 bases, with 17 bases between. The CDR3 totals 17 residues. Written as DNA, the CDR3 is TGCGCCAGCAGCTTGGCCTCTAGCAGACGAATACAAGAGACCCAGTACTTC. The encoded protein is CASSLASSRRIQETQYF.

The chain couples TRBV7-9 to TRBJ2-2, with 8 bases that match TRBD1. Germline V gene data show CDR1 as SEHNR and CDR2 as FQNEAQ (reference sequence). This CDR3 is 15 amino acids long. J was trimmed by 2 bases and V by 5 bases; bases with no gene match: 4. As DNA, the CDR3 is TGTGCCAGCAGCGGGACAGGTGAAAACACCGGGGAGCTGTTTTTT. Its translation: CASSGTGENTGELFF.

The chain combines TRBV7-9 with TRBJ1-6; the D gene is possibly TRBD1 (6 bases). The CDR3 is 18 amino acids. CDR1 is SEHNR and CDR2 is FQNEAQ in the germline V gene (reference sequence). Trimming left V 3 bases short and J 5 bases short, with 20 bases between. DNA for the CDR3: TGTGCCAGCAGCTTCCTCGGGGGGGGGACACCTGATAATTCACCCCTCCACTTT. Encoded protein: CASSFLGGGTPDNSPLHF.

With respect to this clone: A read error is possible here, since a much larger clone lies one base away. This chain links TRBV27 with TRBJ2-7; 10 bases line up with TRBD1. The CDR3 runs to 14 residues. Trimming removed 6 bases from V and 2 bases from J; junction bases left unmatched: 4. The germline V gene encodes CDR1 MNHEY and CDR2 SMNVEV (reference sequence). CDR3 protein: CASSLGTGAYEQYF. DNA of the CDR3: TGTGCCAGCAGCCTCGGGACAGGGGCCTACGAGCAGTACTTC.

The genes are TRBV15 and TRBJ2-1; the match to TRBD1 covers 7 bases. CDR1 is LNHNV, CDR2 YYDKDF, per germline (reference sequence). The CDR3 sequence is 16 residues long. Trimming cost V 0 bases and J 2 bases; bases outside gene matches: 4. CDR3 sequence reads: CATSRESGQPYNEQFF. The DNA of the CDR3 is TGTGCCACCAGCAGAGAGTCGGGACAGCCCTACAATGAGCAGTTCTTC.

There are a few counts of this clone. The chain carries TRBV6-1 and TRBJ1-2; D not certain. The CDR3 is 15 amino acids. V was pared by 0 bases and J by 8 bases, with 16 bases between. CDR1 MNHNS and CDR2 SASEGT come from the germline V gene. The CDR3 loop is CASSEAGRKGGGYTF. DNA of the CDR3: TGTGCCAGCAGTGAAGCGGGCAGGAAAGGAGGAGGCTACACCTTC.

The chain has TRBV9 and TRBJ2-1; 9 bases align to TRBD2. The CDR3 runs 14 residues. Germline-derived CDR1 and CDR2 are SGDLS and YYNGEE. J was trimmed by 10 bases and V by 1 base; bases with no gene match: 6. The CDR3 DNA sequence: TGTGCCAGCAGCGTAAGCGGGGGGATGGGGGAGCAGTTCTTC. This translates into CASSVSGGMGEQFF.

This chain's CDR3 is CASSRGPRQGSYEQYF. CDR3 coding DNA: TGTGCCAGCAGCCGAGGGCCCCGACAGGGCTCCTACGAGCAGTACTTC. V is TRBV5-4 and J is TRBJ2-7, with 7 bases fitting TRBD1. Germline V CDR1 and CDR2: SGHNT, YYREEE (reference sequence). The J segment lost 0 bases and the V segment lost 4 bases, leaving 10 bases of the junction unmatched. CDR3 length: 16 amino acids.

In regard to this clone: Additional DNA sequences in this sample encode the identical CDR3. The chain is built from TRBV18 and TRBJ2-2; a possible D gene is TRBD1 (6 bases). The V gene lost 1 base and the J gene lost 0 bases, with 9 bases spanning the gap. The CDR3 has 16 residues. Germline V CDR1 and CDR2: KGHSH, LQKENI. CDR3 sequence reads: CASSPRQASNTGELFF. Here the CDR3 DNA reads TGTGCCAGCTCACCACGACAGGCCTCGAACACCGGGGAGCTGTTTTTT.

This clone was recorded only once. The rearrangement uses TRBV28 and TRBJ1-5; 8 bases agree with TRBD1. The V gene's germline CDR1 is MDHEN and CDR2 SYDVKM. V dropped 3 bases and J dropped 2; count of bases not matched to a gene: 6. The CDR3 sequence is 16 residues long. In nucleotides, the CDR3 is TGTGCCAGCAGTTTCCCAGGGGGCTTCGGCAATCAGCCCCAGCATTTT. As protein: CASSFPGGFGNQPQHF.

The CDR3: CASSLRVWNSPLHF. The CDR3 DNA is TGTGCCAGCAGCCTCAGGGTTTGGAATTCACCCCTCCACTTT. V usage is TRBV28 and J usage is TRBJ1-6; possibly TRBD1 for D (5 bases). Germline values: CDR1 MDHEN, CDR2 SYDVKM. This CDR3 has 14 residues. Trimming stripped 6 bases from V and 7 bases from J, with 13 bases between.

This chain uses TRBV6-5 with TRBJ2-3, with 7 bases identical to TRBD2. The V gene end was trimmed by 3 bases and the J gene end by 0 bases; junction bases not matched to a gene: 3. This CDR3 spans 15 amino acids. Per germline, CDR1 MNHEY and CDR2 SVGAGI. DNA for the CDR3: TGTGCCAGCAGTTATGGGGGGGTAAGCACAGATACGCAGTATTTT. As protein: CASSYGGVSTDTQYF.

V gene TRBV28 combines with J gene TRBJ2-5, with D maybe TRBD2 (6 bases). This CDR3 has 15 amino acids. V was clipped by 2 bases and J by 5 bases, with 15 bases between them. Germline CDR1 reads MDHEN; CDR2 reads SYDVKM. The CDR3 protein is CASSLPSVRGETQYF. CDR3 DNA sequence: TGTGCCAGCAGTTTACCTTCGGTCCGGGGGGAGACCCAGTACTTC. The entire variable domain, with the rest obtained from reference TRBV28 and TRBJ2-5, is as follows: DVKVTQSSRYLVKRTGEKVFLECVQDMDHENMFWYRQDPGLGLRLIYFSYDVKMKEKGDIPEGYSVSREKKERFSLILESASTNQTSMYLCASSLPSVRGETQYFGPGTRLLVL.

The chain is built from TRBV27 and TRBJ2-1; 7 bases map to TRBD2. V dropped 4 bases and J dropped 7; count of bases not matched to a gene: 10. The CDR3 has 15 amino acids. CDR1 is MNHEY and CDR2 is SMNVEV in the germline V gene (reference sequence). The CDR3 loop reads CASSSERRSGNEQFF. In DNA, the CDR3 is TGTGCCAGCAGTTCTGAACGGCGTAGCGGGAATGAGCAGTTCTTC.

The chain joins TRBV29-1 to TRBJ1-2; TRBD1 aligns across 7 bases. V lost 1 base to trimming and J lost 2 bases; unmatched junction nucleotides: 4. CDR3 length equals 14 residues. Germline loops: CDR1 SQVTM, CDR2 ANQGSEA. The CDR3 here is CSVEGGGVNYGYTF. Here the CDR3 DNA reads TGCAGCGTTGAAGGAGGGGGCGTAAACTATGGCTACACCTTC.

This chain connects TRBV14 to TRBJ2-6; the D gene is possibly TRBD1 (5 bases). V was shortened by 4 bases and J by 0 bases, with 13 bases between the two germline ends. The V gene's germline CDR1 is SGHDN and CDR2 FVKESK. This CDR3 has 17 amino acids. The CDR3, as DNA: TGTGCCAGCAGCCCCTGGACACCATACTCTGGGGCCAACGTCCTGACTTTC. Translating gives CASSPWTPYSGANVLTF.

This clone is a singleton in its sample. This chain uses TRBV11-2 with TRBJ1-2, with TRBD1 as a possible D gene (5 bases). From germline, CDR1 is SGHAT and CDR2 FQNNGV. CDR3 length equals 13 residues. The V and J ends lost 7 bases and 8 bases respectively, with 17 bases between them. CDR3 protein: CASTLTGHNGYTF. The CDR3 region has the DNA TGTGCCAGCACCCTTACCGGACATAACGGCTACACCTTC.

The V gene is TRBV19, the J gene TRBJ2-2, with D unclear. Between the trimmed V and J ends, which lost 5 bases and 1 base, there was a span of 14 bases. Germline V gene lookup returns CDR1 LNHDA and CDR2 SQIVND (reference sequence). The CDR3 totals 16 residues. In DNA form, the CDR3 reads TGTGCCAGTAGTGTCCCAGATTCCTGGAACACCGGGGAGCTGTTTTTT. Its translation is CASSVPDSWNTGELFF.

This clone was found a few times. The chain has TRBV10-1 and TRBJ2-7; a weak D match, TRBD1 (5 bases). The CDR3 consists of 13 residues. V was pared by 3 bases and J by 5 bases, with 11 bases between. Germline V gene sequence: CDR1 WNHNN, CDR2 SYGVQD (reference sequence). CDR3 DNA sequence: TGCGCCAGCAGTGACAGGGTTCGGGACGAGCAGTACTTC. This encodes CASSDRVRDEQYF.

This clone was found once. This chain connects TRBV6-1 to TRBJ1-5; TRBD1 is a possible D gene (5 bases). The CDR3 has 13 residues. Germline values: CDR1 MNHNS, CDR2 SASEGT. With 3 bases removed from V and 4 bases from J, the gap between germline ends came to 7 bases. This CDR3 reads CASSEQGNQPQHF. Here the CDR3 DNA reads TGTGCCAGCAGTGAGCAGGGAAATCAGCCCCAGCATTTT.

CDR3 coding DNA: TGTGCCAGCAGTATAAGACAGGGGGAAATGGAGACCCAGTACTTC. Translating gives CASSIRQGEMETQYF. The chain combines TRBV27 with TRBJ2-5; TRBD1 aligns across 9 bases. Germline-derived CDR1 and CDR2 are MNHEY and SMNVEV (reference sequence). Trimming removed 5 bases from V and 5 bases from J; junction bases left unmatched: 9. The CDR3 is 15 residues long.